The present TCR beta chain was sequenced within a study of shared clonotypes between healthy human individuals (dated by TCRdb to the early 2020s). About the investigation overall: The cohort comprised two women and a few men aged 18 to 49 years. For each donor, CD4 naive and CD4 memory were each run on three plates, CD8 naive on two plates, and CD8 memory on one plate. Per donor, leukapheresis produced somewhere between about 0.8 and 9.5 billion PBMCs. Libraries were prepared and TCR repertoires were sequenced by different laboratories using diverse techniques, in order to increase sequencing depth and limit assay-specific biases. The study deeply sequenced blood TCR repertoires of about 5 healthy adults to estimate repertoire size and the extent of clonotype sharing between individuals.

CDR1 and CDR2, per the germline V gene, are SQVTM and ANQGSEA. Inclusive of the bounding cysteine and phenylalanine, the CDR3 is 12 residues long. Just CDR3 DNA is preserved here, 36 bases in frame from base 1. V is pruned by 6 bases and J by 7 bases, leaving 6 bases of the junction without a gene match. What the authors observed across the whole study: Rarefaction of sorted-subset datasets indicated incomplete sequencing despite the large sequencing depth. Larger estimated clonotype richness was generally found for naive subsets than for memory subsets. Across a few donors, around 5.4% of naive CD4, approximately 3.5% of naive CD8, 2.3% of memory CD4, and 0.4% of memory CD8 clonotypes were shared. Based on pairwise subsampling, the degree of clonotype sharing among donors was expected to be affected by sequencing depth. The genetic and exposure-history diversity represented was limited by the small number of donors. Clonotypes shared by all four sorted-subset donors showed higher generation probabilities than non-shared clonotypes. Sampling was limited to blood, and TCR repertoires in tissue likely differ from TCR repertoires in blood.

Healthy HIV-negative adults with no recently reported acute infections or vaccinations were included as donors. All donors were Caucasian adults living in Nashville, Tennessee, USA. CD4+ T cells were enriched through magnetic negative selection, after which naive cells were positively selected on CD45RA and the remaining negative fraction served as the memory subset. Blood was obtained by leukapheresis, after which PBMCs were separated by Ficoll-Histopaque density gradient centrifugation and cryopreserved in liquid nitrogen vapor phase. Analytical flow cytometry was used to check the purity and quantity of each magnetically sorted T cell population. Genomic DNA was isolated from each sorted fraction and quantified by UV absorbance on a Nanodrop 2000c. This clone was recorded once. This clone's antigen is unknown. Base-call qualities are not available, and no considerably larger clone is one nucleotide away.

Using the deep immunoSEQ assay, multiplex PCR amplified TCR CDR3 regions from genomic DNA. For each cell subset, the extracted genomic DNA was distributed evenly across all wells of several immunoSEQ 96-well plates, and each plate served as one replicate. For sorted subsets, around 200 ng genomic DNA, equal to about 30,000 T cell genomes, was loaded into each replicate PCR. The purified libraries were quantified using a Qubit 3.0 fluorometer, sized with a Bioanalyzer 2100, and then quantified again using the KAPA Library Quantification kit. A separate single-read 150-cycle Illumina NextSeq 550 flow cell was used to sequence each immunoSEQ 96-well plate. The source study handled its data this way. Because only junctional sequences without quality scores were contained in the immunoSEQ output, filtering matching that applied to full-length reads could not be performed. Sequences were annotated with PyIR, a Python wrapper for IgBLAST v1.9, using IMGT germline references to assign V/J genes and CDR3. Reads were removed for weak V/J assignments (E-value above 1e-6), missing CDR3, stop codons, out-of-frame junctions, or ambiguous translated residues. V3J clonotypes were defined as sequences sharing an identical inferred V gene, J gene, and CDR3 amino acid sequence. Percentage overlap between repertoires was computed as shared unique clonotypes divided by the size of the smaller repertoire. Repertoire richness was assessed with RTK rarefaction, the Chao1 estimator, and Recon v2.1 estimates of unobserved clonotypes. Generation probabilities were computed with OLGA for all TCRbeta clonotypes obtained by the gDNA method from several donors. Held by TCRdb, this immuneACCESS table contains in-frame sequences only and omits some clones. Under half of the omission traces to an unresolved V gene where checked; the cause of the rest is unknown. The DNA gave D and trimming, while V, J and clone size come from that table. Recorded for this sample are roughly 650,000 clones; almost 97% of them occurred a single time. The biggest ten clones account for about 0.06% of the sample.

The source is a woman aged 25 to 45 in good health. Rearrangement joined TRBV29-1 to TRBJ2-7, with TRBD1 matching 10 junction bases. Material for sequencing was naive CD4+ T cells sorted from blood. Sample cell subset or site, as interpreted from the label and publication: CD45RA+ positively selected. The DNA sequence reads TGCAGCGTGGCGGGACAGGGGTTGGAGCAGTACTTC. The encoded protein is CSVAGQGLEQYF.